This TCR beta chain was captured in a study of blood T cell repertoires in COVID-19. Study in general: COVID-19 samples collected from the United States, Italy and Spain covered acute and convalescent phases.

After removal of 1 base from V and 3 bases from J, the junction contained 2 bases not matched to a gene. The CDR3 spans 15 residues. Germline V gene lookup returns CDR1 SNHLY and CDR2 FYNNEI. How the authors handled the data: Quantification of nucleated cells was approximated via reference gene primer amplification. Clones were read by immunoSEQ multiplex PCR, and TCRdb kept only the in-frame ones, dropping some. V, J and clone size are those of that table, while D and trimming were read from the DNA. Of under 250,000 clones in the sample, about 86% were seen once. This TCR was sampled from a man between 50 and 59 years old with active or convalescent COVID-19. The chain combines TRBV2 with TRBJ2-7; 11 bases fit TRBD2. The sample consisted of peripheral blood. The CDR3 nucleotides read TGTGCCAGCAGTGAAGGACTAGCGGGAATCTACGAGCAGTACTTC. Translated, it gives CASSEGLAGIYEQYF.